This T cell receptor (beta chain) was found in a study of shared clonotypes between healthy human individuals. Authors' analysis steps: Filtering of immunoSEQ junctional sequences could not match full-length read filtering. Profiling relied on immunoSEQ multiplex PCR, and the TCRdb table lists in-frame clones only, not all of them. The DNA gave D and trimming, while V, J and clone size come from that table. The sample includes over 2 million clones, roughly 96% of them seen just once. The CDR3 is made up of 16 amino acids. Germline CDR1 is MGHDK and CDR2 is SYGVNS. The V gene lost 8 bases and the J gene lost 0 bases, with 17 bases spanning the gap. Worth noting for this clone: Its antigen is unidentified.

Study-wide results and limits: Rarefaction showed that sequencing of sorted subsets was incomplete (despite large depth).

Negatively enriched CD4+ T cells were divided by CD45RA into naive and memory. The sequencing input was naive CD4+ T cells sorted from blood. Noted subset: CD45RA+ positively selected. This sequence originates from a man younger than 30 in good health. V and J are TRBV25-1 and TRBJ2-1; no definite D call. The CDR3 nucleotides read TGTGCCAGCCGTATGGGTCAGCCAAGCTCCTACAATGAGCAGTTCTTC. Its translation is CASRMGQPSSYNEQFF.